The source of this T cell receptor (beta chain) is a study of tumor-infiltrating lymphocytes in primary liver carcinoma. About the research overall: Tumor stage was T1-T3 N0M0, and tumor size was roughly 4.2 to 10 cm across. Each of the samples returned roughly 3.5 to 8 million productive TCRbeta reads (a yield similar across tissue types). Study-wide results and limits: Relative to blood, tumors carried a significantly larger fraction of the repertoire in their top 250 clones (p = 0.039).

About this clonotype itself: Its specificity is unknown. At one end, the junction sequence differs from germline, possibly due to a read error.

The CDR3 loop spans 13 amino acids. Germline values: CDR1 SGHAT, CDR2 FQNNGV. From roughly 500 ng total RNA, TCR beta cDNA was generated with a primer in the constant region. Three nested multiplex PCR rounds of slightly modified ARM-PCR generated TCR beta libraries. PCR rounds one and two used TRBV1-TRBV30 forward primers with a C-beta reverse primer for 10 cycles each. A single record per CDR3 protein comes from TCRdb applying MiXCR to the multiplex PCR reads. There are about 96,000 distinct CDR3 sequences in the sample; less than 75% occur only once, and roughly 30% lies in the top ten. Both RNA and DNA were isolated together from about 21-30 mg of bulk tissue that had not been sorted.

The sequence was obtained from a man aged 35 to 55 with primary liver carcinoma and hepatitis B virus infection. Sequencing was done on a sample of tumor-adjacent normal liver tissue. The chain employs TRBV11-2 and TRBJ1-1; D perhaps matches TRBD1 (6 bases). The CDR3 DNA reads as TGTGCCAGCAGCCTAGGCGGGGGCACTGGAGCTTTCTTT. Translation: CASSLGGGTGAFF.